This T cell receptor beta chain is from a study of shared clonotypes between healthy human individuals. Notes on the study in general: Clonotypes which were not shared had lower generation probabilities than clonotypes that all four donors shared. Some naive CD4 clonotypes, roughly 4.5%, turned up in common across a handful of donors.

When replicate PCRs were run on sorted subsets, they used 200 ng DNA, about 31,000 T cell genomes. Here immunoSEQ multiplex PCR was the method, and the copy in TCRdb shows in-frame clones only, minus some. Of roughly 2.6 million clones listed, about 92% are singletons. Worth noting for this clone: Its specificity is not known.

Germline V lookup: CDR1 MNHEY, CDR2 SVGAGI. This CDR3 is built from 13 residues. V lost 4 bases to trimming and J lost 12 bases, with 15 bases between them. The receptor was derived from a man younger than 35 in good health. The sample consisted of naive CD4+ T cells sorted from blood. The subset: CD45RA+ positively selected. The chain couples TRBV6-5 to TRBJ2-2; D uncertain. The CDR3 sequence: CASSSDGRYQLFF. The CDR3 DNA follows: TGTGCCAGCAGTTCGGACGGAAGGTATCAGCTGTTTTTT.